A single sample gave rise to the 12 T cell receptor beta chains below, sequenced in a study of beta chain features in type 1 diabetes. Expressed TCRB transcripts were sequenced because the entire RNA isolate underwent reverse transcription. The assay was immunoSEQ multiplex PCR, and TCRdb's table has in-frame clones only and misses some. Here the sample spans some 410,000 clones, roughly an eighth being singletons. Sequencing used naive CD4+ T cells from blood. These receptors were taken from a woman younger than 35 in good health.

This clone appeared once. This chain connects TRBV15 to TRBJ1-4; 11 positions match TRBD1. J gave up 8 bases and V 2 bases, and 7 bases lay outside the gene matches. There are 16 residues in the CDR3. Looked up from germline, CDR1 is LNHNV and CDR2 is YYDKDF (reference sequence). In DNA form, the CDR3 reads TGTGCCACCAGCAGAACGGACAGGGGGCGTAGGGAAAAACTGTTTTTT. Its protein product is CATSRTDRGRREKLFF. The whole variable domain, remainder taken from reference TRBV15 and TRBJ1-4, is DAMVIQNPRYQVTQFGKPVTLSCSQTLNHNVMYWYQQKSSQAPKLLFHYYDKDFNNEADTPDNFQSRRPNTSFCFLDIRSPGLGDTAMYLCATSRTDRGRREKLFFGSGTQLSVL.

The table lists this clone with a few counts. This chain joins TRBV9 and TRBJ2-5; TRBD2 matches at 16 bases. J lost 5 bases, V lost 3 bases, and 7 bases had no gene match. The CDR3 spans 17 residues. CDR1 and CDR2 from the germline V gene are SGDLS and YYNGEE. The chain's CDR3 is CASSAGTSGGARETQYF. The CDR3 DNA reads as TGTGCCAGCAGCGCCGGGACTAGCGGGGGGGCCAGGGAGACCCAGTACTTC.

Only a few counts were recorded for this clone. This chain joins TRBV29-1 and TRBJ2-7; D unresolved. CDR3 length: 13 amino acids. Germline-derived CDR1 and CDR2 are SQVTM and ANQGSEA. V was trimmed by 2 bases and J by 5 bases, leaving 13 bases between them. The DNA for the CDR3 is TGCAGCGTTGAATATAGAGGTTTCGACGAGCAGTACTTC. It encodes CSVEYRGFDEQYF.

This clone was seen ten or more times. The CDR3 loop is CASSETGPGGYNEQFF. CDR3 coding DNA: TGTGCCAGCAGCGAGACAGGGCCGGGAGGGTACAATGAGCAGTTCTTC. This chain connects TRBV7-9 to TRBJ2-1; D possibly corresponds to TRBD2 (8 bases). V was clipped by 5 bases and J by 4 bases, with 18 bases between them. CDR3 length equals 16 residues. Germline CDR1 and CDR2: SEHNR and FQNEAQ (reference sequence).

Points on this clone: Other DNA sequences within the sample encode an identical CDR3. This chain connects TRBV7-2 to TRBJ2-3, with TRBD2 as a possible D gene (6 bases). Germline lookup yields CDR1 SGHTA and CDR2 FQGNSA. The CDR3 contains 14 residues. Trimming removed 3 bases at V and 3 bases at J, with 10 bases between. This chain's CDR3 is CASSFRSGTDTQYF. The CDR3 coding sequence is TGTGCCAGCAGCTTCCGTAGCGGAACAGATACGCAGTATTTT.

This clone was seen only a few times. This chain connects TRBV15 to TRBJ2-7; D remains unclear. The CDR3 length is 13 residues. V was shortened by 0 bases and J by 6 bases, with 9 bases between the two germline ends. The V gene's germline CDR1 is LNHNV and CDR2 YYDKDF (reference sequence). CDR3 nucleotides: TGTGCCACCAGCAGAGATTCGAGTAGCGAGCAGTACGTC. Protein product: CATSRDSSSEQYV.

This chain connects TRBV29-1 to TRBJ2-5, with D possibly being TRBD1 (5 bases). This CDR3 spans 13 amino acids. Trimming cost V 5 bases and J 4 bases, with 14 bases left between them. Germline V CDR1 and CDR2: SQVTM, ANQGSEA. CDR3 nucleotide sequence: TGCAGCGTTTCCCCAGGGAATCGAGAGACCCAGTACTTC. Translating it yields CSVSPGNRETQYF.

The gene calls are TRBV2 and TRBJ2-6; unclear D gene. Germline assignment: CDR1 SNHLY and CDR2 FYNNEI. The CDR3 is 15 amino acids. V was shortened by 6 bases and J by 4 bases, with 13 bases between the two germline ends. The CDR3 DNA is TGTGCCAGCAGCGCCAGATTAAGCGGGGCCAACGTCCTGACTTTC. Translated: CASSARLSGANVLTF.

This clone turned up a few times. This chain uses TRBV27 with TRBJ2-5; D possibly corresponds to TRBD1 (5 bases). Trimming took off 8 bases at V and 3 bases at J, with 10 bases between the two ends. Germline CDR1 reads MNHEY; CDR2 reads SMNVEV (reference sequence). The CDR3 is 12 amino acids. This CDR3 reads CASPTGEETQYF. The CDR3 nucleotides read TGTGCCAGCCCCACAGGAGAAGAGACCCAGTACTTC.

The chain recombines TRBV15 with TRBJ2-3; 11 bases map to TRBD2. The CDR3 length is 15 residues. V shed 6 bases and J 8 bases; nucleotides not matched to a gene: 10. Germline CDR1 and CDR2: LNHNV and YYDKDF (reference sequence). The CDR3 protein is CATRGPTSGEGTQYF. CDR3 in DNA: TGTGCCACCAGAGGGCCGACTAGCGGGGAAGGTACGCAGTATTTT.

This clone occurred a few times. The rearrangement uses TRBV6-6 and TRBJ1-6; D not certain. CDR1 is MNHNY and CDR2 is SVGAGI in the germline V gene (reference sequence). The CDR3 sequence is 11 residues long. With 6 bases removed from V and 8 bases from J, the gap between germline ends came to 5 bases. The CDR3 is CASRRDSPLHF. The CDR3 nucleotides read TGTGCCAGCAGAAGAGATTCACCCCTCCACTTT.

Remarks on this clone: This CDR3 is also generated by other DNA sequences in the sample. The chain recombines TRBV7-2 with TRBJ1-5; possibly TRBD1 for D (5 bases). Trimming left V 3 bases short and J 1 base short, with 10 bases between. The CDR3 spans 15 residues. The V gene's germline CDR1 is SGHTA and CDR2 FQGNSA. The chain's CDR3 is CASSLGVLSNQPQHF. CDR3 bases: TGTGCCAGCAGCTTGGGGGTATTAAGCAATCAGCCCCAGCATTTT.